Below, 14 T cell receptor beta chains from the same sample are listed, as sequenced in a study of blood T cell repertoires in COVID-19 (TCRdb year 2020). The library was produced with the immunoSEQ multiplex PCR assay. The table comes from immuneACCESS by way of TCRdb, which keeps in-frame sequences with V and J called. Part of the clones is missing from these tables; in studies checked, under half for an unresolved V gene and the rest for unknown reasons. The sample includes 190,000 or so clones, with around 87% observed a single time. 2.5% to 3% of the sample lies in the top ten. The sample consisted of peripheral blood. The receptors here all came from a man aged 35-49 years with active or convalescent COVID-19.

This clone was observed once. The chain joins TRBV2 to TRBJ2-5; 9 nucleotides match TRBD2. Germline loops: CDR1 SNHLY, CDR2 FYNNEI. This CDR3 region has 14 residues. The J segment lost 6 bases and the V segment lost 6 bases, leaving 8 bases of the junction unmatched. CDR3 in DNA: TGTGCCAGCAGCCCCGGGACTAGCATAAAGACCCAGTACTTC. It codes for CASSPGTSIKTQYF.

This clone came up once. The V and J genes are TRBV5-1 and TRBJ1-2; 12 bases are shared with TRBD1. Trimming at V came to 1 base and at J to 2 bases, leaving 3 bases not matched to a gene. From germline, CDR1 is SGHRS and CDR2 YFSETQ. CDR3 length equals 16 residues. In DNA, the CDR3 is TGCGCCAGCAGCTTGAGGGGACAGGGGGCCAACTATGGCTACACCTTC. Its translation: CASSLRGQGANYGYTF.

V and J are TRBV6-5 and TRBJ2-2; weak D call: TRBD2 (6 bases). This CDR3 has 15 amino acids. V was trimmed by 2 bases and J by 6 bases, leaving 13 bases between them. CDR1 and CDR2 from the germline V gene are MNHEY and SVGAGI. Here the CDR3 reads CASSYEWRGAGELFF. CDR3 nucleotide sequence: TGTGCCAGCAGTTACGAATGGAGGGGAGCCGGGGAGCTGTTTTTT.

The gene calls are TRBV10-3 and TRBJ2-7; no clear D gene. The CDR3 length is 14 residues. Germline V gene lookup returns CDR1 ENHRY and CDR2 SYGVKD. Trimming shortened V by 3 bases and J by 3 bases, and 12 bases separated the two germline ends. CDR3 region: CAISDWPAVYEQYF. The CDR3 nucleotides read TGTGCCATCAGTGATTGGCCCGCCGTCTACGAGCAGTACTTC.

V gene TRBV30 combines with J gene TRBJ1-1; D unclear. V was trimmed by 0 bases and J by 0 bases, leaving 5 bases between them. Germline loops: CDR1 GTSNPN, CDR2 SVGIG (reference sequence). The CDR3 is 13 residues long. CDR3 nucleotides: TGTGCCTGGAGTGTGAGGCTGAACACTGAAGCTTTCTTT. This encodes CAWSVRLNTEAFF.

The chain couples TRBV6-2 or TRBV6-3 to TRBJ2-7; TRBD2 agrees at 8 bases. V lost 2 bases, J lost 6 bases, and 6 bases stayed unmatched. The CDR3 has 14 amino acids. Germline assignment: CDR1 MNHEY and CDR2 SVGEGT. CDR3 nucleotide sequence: TGTGCCAGCAGTTACGGGACTAGATTACCCGAGCAGTACTTC. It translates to CASSYGTRLPEQYF.

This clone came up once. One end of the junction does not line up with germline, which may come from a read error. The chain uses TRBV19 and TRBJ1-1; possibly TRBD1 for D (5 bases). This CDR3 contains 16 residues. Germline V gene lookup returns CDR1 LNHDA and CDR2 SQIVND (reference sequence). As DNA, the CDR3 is TGTGCCAGTCGAATTGGGAAGGGGCTGATGAACACTGAGGCTTTCTTT. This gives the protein CASRIGKGLMNTEAFF. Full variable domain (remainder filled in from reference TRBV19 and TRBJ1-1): DGGITQSPKYLFRKEGQNVTLSCEQNLNHDAMYWYRQDPGQGLRLIYYSQIVNDFQKGDIAEGYSVSREKKESFPLTVTSAQKNPTAFYLCASRIGKGLMNTEAFFGQGTRLTVV.

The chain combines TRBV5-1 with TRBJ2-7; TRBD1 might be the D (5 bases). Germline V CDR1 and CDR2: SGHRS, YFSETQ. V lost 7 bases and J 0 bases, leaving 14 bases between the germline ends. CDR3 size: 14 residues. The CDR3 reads CASPGHPLSYEQYF. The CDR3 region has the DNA TGCGCCAGCCCAGGACACCCGCTCTCCTACGAGCAGTACTTC.

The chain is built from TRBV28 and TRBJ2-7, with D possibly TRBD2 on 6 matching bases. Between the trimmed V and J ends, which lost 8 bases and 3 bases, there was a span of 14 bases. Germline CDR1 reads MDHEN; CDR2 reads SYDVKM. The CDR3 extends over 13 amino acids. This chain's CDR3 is CASHPGVLYEQYF. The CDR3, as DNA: TGTGCCAGCCACCCGGGGGTGCTCTACGAGCAGTACTTC.

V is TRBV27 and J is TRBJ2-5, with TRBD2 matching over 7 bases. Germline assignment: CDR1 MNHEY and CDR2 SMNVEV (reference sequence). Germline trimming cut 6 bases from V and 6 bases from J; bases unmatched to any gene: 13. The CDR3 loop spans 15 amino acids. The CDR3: CASRKIGTTSKTQYF. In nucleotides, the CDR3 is TGTGCCAGCAGAAAGATCGGGACTACAAGTAAGACCCAGTACTTC.

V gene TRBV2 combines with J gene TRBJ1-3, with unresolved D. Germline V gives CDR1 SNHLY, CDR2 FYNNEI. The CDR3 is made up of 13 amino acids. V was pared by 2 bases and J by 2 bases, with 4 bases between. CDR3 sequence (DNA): TGTGCCAGCAGTGAACTAGCTGGAAACACCATATATTTT. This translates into CASSELAGNTIYF.

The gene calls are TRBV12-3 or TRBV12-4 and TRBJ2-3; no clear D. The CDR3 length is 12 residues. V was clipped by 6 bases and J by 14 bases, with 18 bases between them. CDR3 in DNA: TGTGCCAGCAGCCTGGTTCCGTCGGGTCCGTATTTT. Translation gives CASSLVPSGPYF.

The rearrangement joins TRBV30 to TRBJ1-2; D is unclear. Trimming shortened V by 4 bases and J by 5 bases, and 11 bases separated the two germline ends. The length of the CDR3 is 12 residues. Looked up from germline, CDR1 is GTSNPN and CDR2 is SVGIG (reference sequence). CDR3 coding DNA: TGTGCCTGGAAAGAGAATAATTATGGCTACACCTTC. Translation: CAWKENNYGYTF.

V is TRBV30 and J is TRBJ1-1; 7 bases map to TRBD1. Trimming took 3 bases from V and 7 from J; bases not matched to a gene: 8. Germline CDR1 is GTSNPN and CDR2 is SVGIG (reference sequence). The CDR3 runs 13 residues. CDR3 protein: CAWRKQGSGEAFF. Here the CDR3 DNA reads TGTGCCTGGAGGAAACAGGGGTCGGGTGAAGCTTTCTTT.